The clone carrying this T cell receptor (beta chain) was recorded once. The entry originates in a study of blood T cells in healthy people across ages. CDR3 length: 14 residues. Germline V gene sequence: CDR1 SGHRS, CDR2 YFSETQ. J was trimmed by 7 bases and V by 5 bases; bases with no gene match: 9. Through a sample-barcoded 5' primer and a J-beta primer mix, a second PCR was run for about 7 to 12 cycles. TCRdb reprocessed the 5' RACE reads with MiXCR, giving one entry per CDR3 protein. The repertoire holds more than 700,000 distinct CDR3 sequences, about half seen once, with about a sixth in the top ten.

The chain combines TRBV5-1 with TRBJ2-4, with 7 bases identical to TRBD1. This receptor was identified in an elderly man in good health. The source material was blood. CDR3 sequence reads: CASSYRQGSNIQYF. The CDR3 region has the DNA TGCGCCAGCAGTTACCGACAGGGCTCGAACATTCAGTACTTC.